One sample yielded the 21 T cell receptor beta chains listed below, sequenced in a study of response to subunit inactivated influenza vaccine. Via MiXCR, TCRdb re-called the RT-PCR reads, giving one row per CDR3 protein. Of about 520,000 distinct CDR3 sequences in the sample, 25% are singletons; the top ten hold under 2.5%. The input for sequencing was CD4+ T cells sorted from PBMCs, taken 4 to 6 days after vaccination. The receptors originated from a man aged 45 to 65 who received an inactivated influenza vaccine.

V gene TRBV5-1 combines with J gene TRBJ2-5; D not certain. Germline V lookup: CDR1 SGHRS, CDR2 YFSETQ. This CDR3 is 12 amino acids long. The germline V and J ends were trimmed by 7 bases and 4 bases, with 11 bases remaining between them. The CDR3 here is CASRTDRETQYF. DNA of the CDR3: TGCGCCAGCCGGACGGATCGAGAGACCCAGTACTTC. The complete variable domain, with remaining parts taken from reference TRBV5-1 and TRBJ2-5, reads KAGVTQTPRYLIKTRGQQVTLSCSPISGHRSVSWYQQTPGQGLQFLFEYFSETQRNKGNFPGRFSGRQFSNSRSEMNVSTLELGDSALYLCASRTDRETQYFGPGTRLLVL.

This chain links TRBV5-1 with TRBJ2-5; TRBD1 agrees at 8 bases. Germline trimming cut 0 bases from V and 0 bases from J; bases unmatched to any gene: 7. CDR1 is SGHRS and CDR2 is YFSETQ in the germline V gene. The CDR3 spans 17 residues. The CDR3 is CASSLAPQGANQETQYF. The DNA for the CDR3 is TGCGCCAGCAGCTTGGCCCCTCAGGGGGCAAACCAAGAGACCCAGTACTTC.

This clonotype has more than one count but fewer than ten. The chain links TRBV2 to TRBJ2-7; D remains unclear. Deletions cut 4 bases from V and 6 bases from J, with 13 bases between. The CDR3 extends over 13 amino acids. Per germline, CDR1 SNHLY and CDR2 FYNNEI. This CDR3 reads CASSVSKGVEQYF. The CDR3 nucleotides are TGTGCCAGCAGTGTTTCGAAGGGCGTCGAGCAGTACTTC.

V usage is TRBV5-5 and J usage is TRBJ2-7; 8 positions agree with TRBD1. The germline gives CDR1 SGHKS, CDR2 YYEKEE (reference sequence). This CDR3 has 15 residues. The junction had 12 bases not matched to a gene; V was cut back by 4 bases and J by 6 bases. CDR3 coding DNA: TGTGCCAGCAGCGTGAAGTTTGCAGGGGGCGGCGAGCAGTACTTC. Its protein is CASSVKFAGGGEQYF.

This clonotype was observed a few times. This sequence joins TRBV28 and TRBJ2-3; 10 positions match TRBD2. Germline V gene data show CDR1 as MDHEN and CDR2 as SYDVKM. V gave up 4 bases and J gave up 1 base; unmatched junction bases: 5. CDR3 size: 16 residues. The CDR3 DNA follows: TGTGCCAGCAGTTCTAAGCGGGGGGGTGGCACAGATACGCAGTATTTT. It is translated as CASSSKRGGGTDTQYF. The full variable domain, its missing parts supplied by reference TRBV28 and TRBJ2-3, is DVKVTQSSRYLVKRTGEKVFLECVQDMDHENMFWYRQDPGLGLRLIYFSYDVKMKEKGDIPEGYSVSREKKERFSLILESASTNQTSMYLCASSSKRGGGTDTQYFGPGTRLTVL.

The V call is TRBV4-1, the J call TRBJ2-7, with 8 positions matching TRBD2. Germline values: CDR1 MGHRA, CDR2 YSYEKL. The V gene end was trimmed by 6 bases and the J gene end by 2 bases; junction bases not matched to a gene: 9. The CDR3 is 15 amino acids. CDR3 protein: CASSPTQGLAYEQYF. In nucleotides, the CDR3 is TGCGCCAGCAGTCCCACGCAGGGACTAGCCTACGAGCAGTACTTC.

The rearrangement uses TRBV27 and TRBJ2-2; 7 positions agree with TRBD1. CDR1 is MNHEY and CDR2 is SMNVEV in the germline V gene (reference sequence). The V gene end was trimmed by 6 bases and the J gene end by 6 bases; junction bases not matched to a gene: 4. The length of the CDR3 is 13 residues. The CDR3 reads CASRNRGAGELFF. CDR3 DNA sequence: TGTGCCAGCAGGAACAGGGGCGCCGGGGAGCTGTTTTTT.

This clonotype was seen ten or more times. The chain employs TRBV4-3 and TRBJ2-1; the match to TRBD1 covers 10 bases. The CDR3 loop spans 15 amino acids. V shed 0 bases and J 10 bases; nucleotides not matched to a gene: 6. The germline V gene encodes CDR1 LGHNA and CDR2 YSLEER. CDR3 nucleotide sequence: TGCGCCAGCAGCCAAGACGGGACAGGGGTCGACGAGCAGTTCTTC. This codes for CASSQDGTGVDEQFF.

This chain links TRBV7-2 with TRBJ2-1, with 11 bases aligning to TRBD2. The CDR3 length is 15 residues. Trimming took 1 base from V and 6 from J; bases not matched to a gene: 2. CDR1 is SGHTA, CDR2 FQGNSA, per germline. CDR3 amino acids: CASSLVTSGGNEQFF. CDR3 DNA sequence: TGTGCCAGCAGCTTAGTCACTAGCGGGGGCAATGAGCAGTTCTTC.

The V call is TRBV20-1, the J call TRBJ2-3; the match to TRBD1 covers 8 bases. With 5 bases clipped from V and 3 bases from J, the junction kept 10 bases outside the gene matches. This CDR3 is built from 15 residues. Per germline, CDR1 DFQATT and CDR2 SNEGSKA (reference sequence). CDR3 nucleotides: TGCAGTGCTGCCCGCCGGCAGGGGGCGACAGATACGCAGTATTTT. Translation: CSAARRQGATDTQYF.

This chain uses TRBV20-1 with TRBJ2-7; 8 bases match TRBD2. Germline CDR1 and CDR2: DFQATT and SNEGSKA (reference sequence). The junction had 16 bases not matched to a gene; V was cut back by 6 bases and J by 6 bases. CDR3 size: 15 residues. The chain's CDR3 is CSAPLPLSGSPEQYF. Written as DNA, the CDR3 is TGCAGTGCCCCTCTTCCCCTCAGCGGGAGTCCCGAGCAGTACTTC.

The CDR3 loop reads CASSLLPSGSADTQYF. CDR3 bases: TGTGCCAGCAGTTTGCTGCCTAGCGGGAGTGCAGATACGCAGTATTTT. The chain joins TRBV12-3 or TRBV12-4 to TRBJ2-3; 10 nucleotides align to TRBD2. With 3 bases clipped from V and 4 bases from J, the junction kept 7 bases outside the gene matches. The CDR3 sequence is 16 residues long.

This clonotype was seen a few times. The rearrangement uses TRBV2 and TRBJ1-2; TRBD1 agrees at 9 bases. The CDR3 has 12 residues. Germline CDR1 SNHLY, CDR2 FYNNEI. With V trimmed by 7 bases and J by 13 bases, 10 bases remained unmatched. The CDR3 region has the DNA TGTGCCAGCAAAAGGACAGGGGCAATCCTCACCTTC. Protein product: CASKRTGAILTF.

This clonotype was counted a few times. The J gene is TRBJ2-7, the V gene TRBV11-2; 10 nucleotides align to TRBD1. V shed 3 bases, J shed 6 bases, and the junction held 8 bases outside the gene matches. The CDR3 contains 15 residues. Germline loops: CDR1 SGHAT, CDR2 FQNNGV. In nucleotides, the CDR3 is TGTGCCAGCAGCTTGGGTGGACAGGGGGTTGGCGAGCAGTACTTC. It is translated as CASSLGGQGVGEQYF.

This clonotype was counted only a few times. This rearrangement joins TRBV11-3 to TRBJ2-3; 10 bases line up with TRBD2. After removal of 1 base from V and 10 bases from J, the junction contained 2 bases not matched to a gene. This CDR3 region has 13 residues. CDR1 is SGHNT, CDR2 YENEEA, per germline. Here the CDR3 DNA reads TGTGCCAGCAGCTTAGGGAGCGGGGGGGCGCAGTATTTT. Amino acids: CASSLGSGGAQYF.

J is TRBJ2-7 and V is TRBV21-1; the listed D gene, TRBD2, was not tested against the DNA. TRBV21-1 is an annotated pseudogene. This CDR3 is built from 14 residues. The CDR3 nucleotides are TGTGCCAGCACCGACCTAGCGGGAACTTGCGAGCAGTACTTC. Translating gives CASTDLAGTCEQYF.

This clonotype was seen a handful of times. This sequence joins TRBV6-2 or TRBV6-3 and TRBJ2-1; TRBD1 aligns across 9 bases. Trimming took 5 bases from V and 4 from J; bases not matched to a gene: 6. The CDR3 extends over 15 amino acids. CDR1 and CDR2 (germline): MNHEY, SVGEGT. CDR3 bases: TGTGCCAGCAGTCGTGACAGGGGGATGTACAATGAGCAGTTCTTC. The encoded protein is CASSRDRGMYNEQFF.

This clonotype was seen a handful of times. Written as DNA, the CDR3 is TGTGCCACCAGCATTACCCCATACAATGAGCAGTTCTTC. Translating gives CATSITPYNEQFF. The chain links TRBV15 to TRBJ2-1; D is undetermined. This CDR3 has 13 residues. CDR1 is LNHNV, CDR2 YYDKDF, per germline (reference sequence). Trimming shortened V by 4 bases and J by 4 bases, and 8 bases separated the two germline ends.

The chain couples TRBV20-1 to TRBJ2-2; D is undetermined. The germline V gene encodes CDR1 DFQATT and CDR2 SNEGSKA (reference sequence). CDR3 length: 13 residues. V was trimmed by 7 bases and J by 3 bases, leaving 12 bases between them. The CDR3 region has the DNA TGCAGTGTCTCCCCTCGGTACACCGGGGAGCTGTTTTTT. Residues: CSVSPRYTGELFF.

This clonotype was counted between two and nine times. The chain combines TRBV20-1 with TRBJ2-5, with 8 bases aligning to TRBD2. Germline V gives CDR1 DFQATT, CDR2 SNEGSKA (reference sequence). CDR3 size: 15 residues. V shed 3 bases, J shed 5 bases, and the junction held 11 bases outside the gene matches. CDR3 protein: CSASTASGLGETQYF. The CDR3 DNA is TGCAGTGCTAGTACGGCTAGCGGGCTGGGGGAGACCCAGTACTTC.

The genes are TRBV11-2 and TRBJ2-4; no firm D call. Germline CDR1 and CDR2: SGHAT and FQNNGV. The CDR3 consists of 13 residues. The V end lost 6 bases, the J end lost 2 bases, and 8 bases lay between the germline ends. In nucleotides, the CDR3 is TGTGCCAGCAGAGGTTTGACCAAAAACATTCAGTACTTC. It is translated as CASRGLTKNIQYF.